This T cell receptor (beta chain) was recorded in a study of cytomegalovirus exposure and HLA in healthy donors. Broader study findings: A later analysis linked about 17,000 TCR beta sequences to HLA alleles at 0.05 false discovery rate.

This PCR relied on a set of 60 Vbeta primers and 13 Jbeta primers. Measured with immunoSEQ multiplex PCR; TCRdb has only the in-frame clones, and not every one. The sample lists approximately 87,000 clones, under 90% seen once, with about 3.9% in the top ten. Trimming at V came to 4 bases and at J to 4 bases, leaving 2 bases not matched to a gene. Germline loops: CDR1 SEHNR, CDR2 FQNEAQ (reference sequence). The CDR3 runs 15 residues. Of note for this clone: The antigen remains undetermined.

This chain connects TRBV7-9 to TRBJ2-7; 15 bases fit TRBD2. The sequencing sample was made of PBMCs. The sequence was obtained from a woman in her sixties or seventies in good health and CMV-seropositive. The CDR3 is CASSSGTSGRYEQYF. CDR3 nucleotide sequence: TGTGCCAGCAGCTCTGGGACTAGCGGGAGGTACGAGCAGTACTTC.